Following are 22 T cell receptor beta chains from one sample sequenced in a study of blood T cell repertoires in COVID-19 (dated by TCRdb to about 2020). Libraries were built with the immunoSEQ multiplex PCR assay. As stored in TCRdb, this immuneACCESS dataset retains in-frame rearrangements with V and J assigned. A fraction of the clones does not appear; measured against another copy, unresolved V genes explain less than half of the discrepancy, and the remainder lacks a known reason. The table for this sample lists hundreds of thousands of clones; about 88% of them were counted only once. 2.6% of the sample comes from the top ten. Specimen: PBMCs or T cells enriched from blood (not recorded which). The receptors were gathered from a man between 60 and 75 years old who had recovered from COVID-19.

This clone has only one observation. The gene calls are TRBV5-1 and TRBJ2-2; D is unresolved. Trimming removed 1 base from V and 0 bases from J, with 10 bases in between. The CDR3 runs 16 residues. The germline CDR1 and CDR2 sequences are SGHRS and YFSETQ. Written as DNA, the CDR3 is TGCGCCAGCAGCTTGACCCGGGTCGCGAACACCGGGGAGCTGTTTTTT. Residues: CASSLTRVANTGELFF. The complete variable domain, with remaining parts taken from reference TRBV5-1 and TRBJ2-2, reads KAGVTQTPRYLIKTRGQQVTLSCSPISGHRSVSWYQQTPGQGLQFLFEYFSETQRNKGNFPGRFSGRQFSNSRSEMNVSTLELGDSALYLCASSLTRVANTGELFFGEGSRLTVL.

CDR3 in amino acids: CAWNRVYEQYF. CDR3 bases: TGTGCCTGGAACAGAGTCTACGAGCAGTACTTC. This sequence joins TRBV30 and TRBJ2-7; no clear D. With 4 bases removed from V and 3 bases from J, the gap between germline ends came to 7 bases. The germline gives CDR1 GTSNPN, CDR2 SVGIG (reference sequence). The length of the CDR3 is 11 residues.

The chain is built from TRBV19 and TRBJ2-4; D might be TRBD2 (6 bases). The CDR3 runs 16 residues. The V gene lost 3 bases and the J gene lost 4 bases, with 16 bases spanning the gap. CDR1 is LNHDA, CDR2 SQIVND, per germline (reference sequence). CDR3 sequence reads: CASSILGPEGKNIQYF. The CDR3 nucleotides are TGTGCCAGTAGTATCCTCGGACCGGAGGGTAAAAACATTCAGTACTTC.

The rearrangement links TRBV10-2 to TRBJ2-2; a weak D match, TRBD2 (6 bases). CDR1 is WSHSY and CDR2 is SAAADI in the germline V gene. V lost 3 bases to trimming and J lost 7 bases, with 12 bases between them. There are 14 residues in the CDR3. In DNA form, the CDR3 reads TGCGCCAGCAGTGAAACTGGGGGGTTCGGGGAGCTGTTTTTT. Its protein product is CASSETGGFGELFF.

The rearrangement links TRBV11-2 to TRBJ2-7; D remains ambiguous. Trimming pared 2 bases from V and 2 bases from J, leaving 10 bases between. The CDR3 runs 14 residues. The germline V gene encodes CDR1 SGHAT and CDR2 FQNNGV. Here the CDR3 DNA reads TGTGCCAGCAGCTTAAGAGGTTCTCCCTACGAGCAGTACTTC. This translates into CASSLRGSPYEQYF. Drawing the rest from reference TRBV11-2 and TRBJ2-7, the complete variable domain is EAGVAQSPRYKIIEKRQSVAFWCNPISGHATLYWYQQILGQGPKLLIQFQNNGVVDDSQLPKDRFSAERLKGVDSTLKIQPAKLEDSAVYLCASSLRGSPYEQYFGPGTRLTVT.

V and J are TRBV18 and TRBJ1-3; tentatively, D is TRBD1 (5 bases). Trimming removed 2 bases from V and 3 bases from J, with 8 bases in between. CDR1 is KGHSH and CDR2 is LQKENI in the germline V gene. This CDR3 is 14 amino acids long. CDR3: CASSPTGVGNTIYF. CDR3 bases: TGTGCCAGCTCACCAACGGGGGTTGGAAACACCATATATTTT.

This chain joins TRBV6-5 and TRBJ1-3; possibly TRBD1 for D (6 bases). CDR3 length: 14 residues. Trimming left V 8 bases short and J 6 bases short, with 17 bases between. Germline assignment: CDR1 MNHEY and CDR2 SVGAGI. CDR3 sequence (DNA): TGTGCCAGCGGCCCGACGGGACAAATAAACACCATATATTTT. Protein sequence: CASGPTGQINTIYF.

The sample holds one count of this clone. At one of its ends the junction is not consistent with the germline gene, which may arise from a read error. The CDR3 region is CASNLDRGTEQFF. In DNA form, the CDR3 reads TGTGCCAGCAATTTAGACAGGGGAACTGAGCAGTTCTTC. The chain recombines TRBV12-3 or TRBV12-4 with TRBJ2-1; 8 bases match TRBD1. The CDR3 runs 13 residues.

The gene calls are TRBV7-8 and TRBJ2-7; TRBD2 agrees at 13 bases. Germline CDR1 and CDR2: SGHVS and FQNEAQ. J was trimmed by 3 bases and V by 5 bases; bases with no gene match: 7. This CDR3 contains 16 residues. The CDR3 is CASSRKGLAGIYEQYF. DNA for the CDR3: TGTGCCAGCAGCCGTAAGGGACTAGCGGGAATCTACGAGCAGTACTTC.

The rearrangement joins TRBV3-1 (or the pseudogene TRBV3-2) to TRBJ1-6; a weak D match, TRBD1 (6 bases). The CDR3 totals 15 residues. Germline CDR1 and CDR2: LGHDT and YNNKEL (reference sequence). V was shortened by 4 bases and J by 3 bases, with 10 bases between the two germline ends. CDR3 sequence reads: CASSPLDSYNSPLHF. DNA of the CDR3: TGTGCCAGCAGCCCCCTGGACAGCTATAATTCACCCCTCCACTTT.

The chain recombines TRBV3-1 (or the pseudogene TRBV3-2) with TRBJ2-7; 9 bases fit TRBD2. The CDR3 totals 18 residues. The trim removed 1 base at V and 2 bases at J, leaving 12 bases unmatched. The germline CDR1 and CDR2 sequences are LGHDT and YNNKEL (reference sequence). CDR3 loop: CASSQVFMSASGTYEQYF. The CDR3 DNA sequence: TGTGCCAGCAGCCAAGTTTTTATGTCGGCTAGCGGGACCTACGAGCAGTACTTC.

This chain links TRBV11-3 with TRBJ2-3, with TRBD2 identical over 10 bases. Germline loops: CDR1 SGHNT, CDR2 YENEEA. Germline trimming cut 1 base from V and 3 bases from J; bases unmatched to any gene: 1. The CDR3 totals 15 residues. The CDR3 here is CASSLVAGGTDTQYF. CDR3 nucleotide sequence: TGTGCCAGCAGCTTAGTAGCGGGAGGTACAGATACGCAGTATTTT.

The V call is TRBV9, the J call TRBJ1-2; TRBD1 matches at 9 bases. V lost 4 bases and J lost 4; bases outside the gene matches: 8. The CDR3 sequence is 15 residues long. The germline gives CDR1 SGDLS, CDR2 YYNGEE. Here the CDR3 DNA reads TGTGCCAGCAGCCCAAAAACAGGGGGCGGCTATGGCTACACCTTC. Residues: CASSPKTGGGYGYTF.

The V gene is TRBV10-3, the J gene TRBJ2-5; the match to TRBD1 covers 9 bases. Per the germline V gene, CDR1 is ENHRY and CDR2 is SYGVKD. The CDR3 contains 15 residues. The V segment lost 3 bases and the J segment 2 bases; nucleotides outside the gene matches: 4. This chain's CDR3 is CAISDLQGAQETQYF. As DNA, the CDR3 is TGTGCCATCAGTGATTTACAGGGGGCACAAGAGACCCAGTACTTC.

This sequence joins TRBV12-5 and TRBJ2-7; D remains ambiguous. V was trimmed by 8 bases and J by 1 base, leaving 15 bases between them. Germline V gene sequence: CDR1 LGHNT, CDR2 FRNRAP. CDR3 length equals 14 residues. In nucleotides, the CDR3 is TGTGCTAGTAGGCCGGGTCCCAGATCCTACGAGCAGTACTTC. Protein product: CASRPGPRSYEQYF.

The chain is built from TRBV5-6 and TRBJ2-1; D call uncertain. Per germline, CDR1 SGHDT and CDR2 YYEEEE. The CDR3 is made up of 14 amino acids. With 4 bases removed from V and 0 bases from J, the gap between germline ends came to 8 bases. The DNA for the CDR3 is TGTGCCAGCAGCCACTCCGACTCCTACAATGAGCAGTTCTTC. Amino acids: CASSHSDSYNEQFF.

The chain combines TRBV7-2 with TRBJ2-7; a weak D match, TRBD2 (6 bases). Per germline, CDR1 SGHTA and CDR2 FQGNSA. The V end lost 0 bases, the J end lost 2 bases, and 11 bases lay between the germline ends. This CDR3 comprises 15 residues. The CDR3 loop reads CASSLARSGTYEQYF. The CDR3 region has the DNA TGTGCCAGCAGCTTAGCTCGTAGCGGTACCTACGAGCAGTACTTC.

The V and J genes are TRBV27 and TRBJ2-3; D might be TRBD2 (6 bases). Germline-derived CDR1 and CDR2 are MNHEY and SMNVEV (reference sequence). This CDR3 comprises 13 residues. Trimming took 7 bases from V and 4 from J, leaving 12 bases between them. CDR3: CASTQWGADTQYF. CDR3 sequence (DNA): TGTGCCAGCACCCAATGGGGGGCAGATACGCAGTATTTT.

V and J are TRBV4-1 and TRBJ2-2; D gene uncertain. Germline loops: CDR1 MGHRA, CDR2 YSYEKL. Trimming pared 4 bases from V and 5 bases from J, leaving 8 bases between. This CDR3 spans 13 amino acids. Here the CDR3 reads CASSPFRTGELFF. The CDR3 bases are TGCGCCAGCAGCCCCTTCCGGACCGGGGAGCTGTTTTTT.

CDR3 nucleotide sequence: TGTGCCAGCAGCTTGGGGGGGTTATCAGAGACCCAGTACTTC. Its protein product is CASSLGGLSETQYF. This chain links TRBV7-9 with TRBJ2-5; 7 bases map to TRBD2. J gave up 4 bases and V 3 bases, and 5 bases lay outside the gene matches. The CDR3 has 14 amino acids. Looked up from germline, CDR1 is SEHNR and CDR2 is FQNEAQ (reference sequence).

The rearrangement uses TRBV5-4 and TRBJ2-2, with a possible D match to TRBD1 (6 bases). The CDR3 is 14 residues long. Germline V gene sequence: CDR1 SGHNT, CDR2 YYREEE (reference sequence). V shed 3 bases and J shed 6 bases, with 12 bases lying between them. CDR3 in amino acids: CASSSNTGPGELFF. The CDR3 bases are TGTGCCAGCAGCTCCAATACAGGGCCCGGGGAGCTGTTTTTT.

This clone was recorded only once. The J gene is TRBJ1-2, the V gene TRBV5-6; D may be TRBD1 (5 bases). V gave up 4 bases and J gave up 7 bases, with 17 bases separating them. CDR3 length: 14 amino acids. The germline V gene has CDR1 SGHDT and CDR2 YYEEEE. CDR3 nucleotides: TGTGCCAGCAGCCCACTCGACAGCATGCTTGGCTACACCTTC. Translated, it gives CASSPLDSMLGYTF.